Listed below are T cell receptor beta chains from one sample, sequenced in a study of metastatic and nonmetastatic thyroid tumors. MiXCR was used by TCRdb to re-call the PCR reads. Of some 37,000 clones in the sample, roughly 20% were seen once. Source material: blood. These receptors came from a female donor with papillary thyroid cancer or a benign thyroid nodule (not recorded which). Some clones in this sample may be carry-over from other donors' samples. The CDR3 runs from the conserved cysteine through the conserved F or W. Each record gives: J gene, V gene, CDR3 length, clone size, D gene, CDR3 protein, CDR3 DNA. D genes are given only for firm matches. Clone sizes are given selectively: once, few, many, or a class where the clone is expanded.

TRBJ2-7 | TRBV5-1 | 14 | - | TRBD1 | CASISNRDRGEQYF | TGCGCCAGCATCTCGAACCGGGACAGGGGAGAGCAGTACTTC
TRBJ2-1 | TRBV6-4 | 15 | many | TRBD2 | CASSDSGGPGNEQFF | TGTGCCAGCAGTGACTCGGGAGGGCCTGGCAATGAGCAGTTCTTC
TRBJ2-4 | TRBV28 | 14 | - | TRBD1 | CVSNGQVSKNIQYF | TGTGTCAGCAACGGACAGGTATCCAAAAACATTCAGTACTTC
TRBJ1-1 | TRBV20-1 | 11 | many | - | CSVENRTEAFF | TGCAGTGTCGAGAACCGGACTGAAGCTTTCTTT
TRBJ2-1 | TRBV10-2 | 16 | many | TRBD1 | CASSDPRDRPPREQFF | TGCGCCAGCAGTGACCCCCGGGACAGGCCCCCCCGGGAGCAGTTCTTC
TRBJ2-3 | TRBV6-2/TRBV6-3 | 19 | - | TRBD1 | CASSYPTVAGQGGTDTQYF | TGTGCCAGCAGTTACCCTACTGTCGCGGGACAGGGAGGCACAGATACGCAGTATTTT
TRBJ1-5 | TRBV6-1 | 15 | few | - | CASRRRGDSNQPQHF | TGTGCCAGCAGGCGGCGAGGCGATAGCAATCAGCCCCAGCATTTT
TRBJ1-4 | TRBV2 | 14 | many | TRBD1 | CASSVRGVNEKLFF | TGTGCCAGCAGTGTCAGGGGGGTTAATGAAAAACTGTTTTTT
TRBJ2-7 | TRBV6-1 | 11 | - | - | CASSQAYEQYF | TGTGCCAGCAGCCAGGCCTACGAGCAGTACTTC
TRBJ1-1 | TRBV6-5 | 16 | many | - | CASSYSPRGGVTEAFF | TGTGCCAGCAGTTACTCCCCGAGGGGAGGAGTCACTGAAGCTTTCTTT
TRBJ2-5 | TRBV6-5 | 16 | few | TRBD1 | CASSYSLTGVQETQYF | TGTGCCAGCAGTTATTCCTTGACAGGGGTTCAAGAGACCCAGTACTTC
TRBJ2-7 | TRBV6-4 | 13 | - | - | CASSPTESYEQYF | TGTGCCAGCAGTCCGACAGAATCCTACGAGCAGTACTTC
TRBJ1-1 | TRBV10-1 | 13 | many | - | CASSWGVNTEAFF | TGCGCCAGCTCCTGGGGGGTAAACACTGAAGCTTTCTTT
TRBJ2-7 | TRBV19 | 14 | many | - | CASSISPPPGEQYF | TGTGCCAGTAGTATCTCCCCCCCACCCGGCGAGCAGTACTTC
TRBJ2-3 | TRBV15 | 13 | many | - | CATSIEGIGAQYF | TGTGCCACCAGCATAGAGGGGATAGGGGCGCAGTATTTT
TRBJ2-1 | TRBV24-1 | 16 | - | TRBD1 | CATSDRGQVRVNEQFF | TGTGCCACCAGTGACCGCGGACAGGTCAGAGTCAATGAGCAGTTCTTC
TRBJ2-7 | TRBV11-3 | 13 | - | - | CASSLQGKREQYF | TGTGCCAGCAGCTTACAGGGTAAACGCGAGCAGTACTTC
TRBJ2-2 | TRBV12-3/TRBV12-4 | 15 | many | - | CASSPNGPNTGELFF | TGTGCCAGCAGCCCAAACGGACCGAACACCGGGGAGCTGTTTTTT
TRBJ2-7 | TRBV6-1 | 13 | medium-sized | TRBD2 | CASGGSGSYEQYF | TGTGCCAGCGGGGGGAGCGGGAGCTACGAGCAGTACTTC
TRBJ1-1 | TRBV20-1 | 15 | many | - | CSARVGALLNTEAFF | TGCAGTGCTAGAGTAGGGGCCCTGTTGAACACTGAAGCTTTCTTT
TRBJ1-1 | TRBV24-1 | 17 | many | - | CATSDLQAGGVNTEAFF | TGTGCCACCAGTGATTTGCAGGCAGGAGGTGTAAACACTGAAGCTTTCTTT
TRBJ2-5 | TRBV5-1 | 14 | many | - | CASSLASVGQTQYF | TGCGCCAGCAGCTTGGCGAGTGTGGGGCAGACCCAGTACTTC
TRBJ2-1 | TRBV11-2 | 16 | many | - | CASSLDNQRPYNEQFF | TGTGCCAGCAGCTTAGATAACCAGCGCCCATACAATGAGCAGTTCTTC
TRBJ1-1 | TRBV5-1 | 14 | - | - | CASSLRGLNTEAFF | TGCGCCAGCAGCCTCAGGGGACTGAACACTGAAGCTTTCTTT
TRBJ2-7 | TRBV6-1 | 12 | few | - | CAISESGQEQYF | TGTGCCATCAGTGAGTCAGGTCAAGAGCAGTACTTC
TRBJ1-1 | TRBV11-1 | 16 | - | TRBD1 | CASSELLQGLGTEAFF | TGTGCCAGCTCAGAACTTTTACAGGGGTTGGGTACTGAAGCTTTCTTT
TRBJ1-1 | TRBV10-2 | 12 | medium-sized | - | CASIGGNTEAFF | TGCGCCAGCATTGGAGGGAACACTGAAGCTTTCTTT
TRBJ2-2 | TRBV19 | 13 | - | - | CASSILHTGELFF | TGTGCCAGTAGTATACTCCATACCGGGGAGCTGTTTTTT
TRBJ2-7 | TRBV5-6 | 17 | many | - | CASSLEPLGGISYEQYF | TGTGCCAGCAGCTTGGAACCCTTAGGGGGGATCTCCTACGAGCAGTACTTC
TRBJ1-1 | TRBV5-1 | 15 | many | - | CASSLDGQMNTEAFF | TGCGCCAGCAGCTTAGACGGGCAGATGAACACTGAAGCTTTCTTT
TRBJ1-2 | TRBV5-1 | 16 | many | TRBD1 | CASSWGPGTGNYGYTF | TGCGCCAGCAGCTGGGGTCCCGGGACAGGAAACTATGGCTACACCTTC
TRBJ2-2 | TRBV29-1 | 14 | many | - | CSVGYRRNTGELFF | TGCAGCGTTGGGTATAGGCGGAACACCGGGGAGCTGTTTTTT
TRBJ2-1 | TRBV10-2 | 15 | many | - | CASRSEPGVNNEQFF | TGCGCCAGCCGTAGCGAGCCGGGAGTCAACAATGAGCAGTTCTTC
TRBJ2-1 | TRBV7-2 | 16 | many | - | CASSLIRLVNSGEQFF | TGTGCCAGCAGCTTAATTCGGCTAGTCAATAGTGGTGAGCAGTTCTTC
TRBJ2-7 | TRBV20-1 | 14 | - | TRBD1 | CSARRSGGSYEQYF | TGCAGTGCTAGAAGGTCAGGGGGATCCTACGAGCAGTACTTC
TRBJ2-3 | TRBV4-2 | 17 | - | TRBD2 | CASSQRLAGLSTDTQYF | TGTGCCAGTAGCCAAAGACTAGCTGGACTCAGCACAGATACGCAGTATTTT
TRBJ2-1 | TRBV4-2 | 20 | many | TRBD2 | CASSQDRGPGGASGSVEQFF | TGTGCCAGCAGCCAAGATCGGGGACCAGGCGGGGCTAGCGGGAGTGTTGAGCAGTTCTTC
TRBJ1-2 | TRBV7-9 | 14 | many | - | CASSLGGADYGYTF | TGTGCCAGCAGCCTAGGGGGAGCGGACTATGGCTACACCTTC
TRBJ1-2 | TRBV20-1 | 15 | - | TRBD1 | CSVPRQGPRSYGYTF | TGCAGTGTTCCCCGACAGGGGCCGAGGAGCTATGGCTACACCTTC
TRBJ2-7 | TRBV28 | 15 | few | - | CASSWAGTKHYEQYF | TGTGCCAGCAGTTGGGCCGGGACAAAACACTACGAGCAGTACTTC
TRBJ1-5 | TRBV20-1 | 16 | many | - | CSARGSLRGGNQPQHF | TGCAGTGCTAGGGGATCGCTTAGGGGGGGAAATCAGCCCCAGCATTTT
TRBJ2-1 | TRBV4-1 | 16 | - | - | CASSQDLVSSVDEQFF | TGCGCCAGCAGCCAAGATCTAGTTTCGAGTGTGGATGAGCAGTTCTTC
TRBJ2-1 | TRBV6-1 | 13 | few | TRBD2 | CASSGGTSGAQFF | TGTGCCAGCAGTGGAGGGACTAGCGGTGCGCAGTTCTTC
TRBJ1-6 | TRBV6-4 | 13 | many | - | CASSRESNSPLHF | TGTGCCAGCAGTAGGGAGAGCAACTCACCCCTCCACTTT